The next 9 T cell receptor beta chains were all read from a single sample in a study of T cell therapy after organ transplantation. Produced via immunoSEQ multiplex PCR; TCRdb's table is partial and in-frame only. The data show around 19,000 clones, 84% seen once. The sample's time point: 20-29 weeks after completion of therapy. No antigen is known for these receptors. The sequences come from CD8+ T cells from blood, collected after autologous CMV-specific T cell therapy. The source is a human patient who had received a solid organ transplant and had CMV disease. Some T cells may trace back to the graft donor.

The chain uses TRBV5-1 and TRBJ1-1; TRBD1 matches 9 bases. Germline CDR1 SGHRS, CDR2 YFSETQ. With V trimmed by 0 bases and J by 6 bases, 3 bases remained unmatched. CDR3 length equals 14 residues. The CDR3 is CASSLGTGVSEAFF. DNA for the CDR3: TGCGCCAGCAGCTTGGGGACAGGGGTGTCTGAAGCTTTCTTT.

The J gene is TRBJ2-7, the V gene TRBV6-5; tentatively, D is TRBD1 (6 bases). Trimming shortened V by 4 bases and J by 4 bases, and 17 bases separated the two germline ends. Germline-derived CDR1 and CDR2 are MNHEY and SVGAGI. The CDR3 totals 15 residues. DNA for the CDR3: TGTGCCAGCAGTTCCGCCGGTACAGGGTTATACGAGCAGTACTTC. Its translation is CASSSAGTGLYEQYF.

The chain links TRBV29-1 to TRBJ2-7; D is undetermined. Germline V gene data show CDR1 as SQVTM and CDR2 as ANQGSEA. The CDR3 runs to 11 residues. The V gene lost 3 bases and the J gene lost 7 bases, with 10 bases spanning the gap. For the CDR3, the DNA is TGCAGCGTTGAGGAGCTAGGGGAGCAGTACTTC. Translation gives CSVEELGEQYF.

The chain links TRBV13 to TRBJ2-3; 7 positions agree with TRBD1. V was clipped by 5 bases and J by 2 bases; unmatched bases: 7. Germline V gene sequence: CDR1 PRHDT, CDR2 FYEKMQ (reference sequence). The CDR3 spans 15 residues. DNA for the CDR3: TGTGCCAGCAGCCCGACAGGGTACTTCACAGATACGCAGTATTTT. Amino acids: CASSPTGYFTDTQYF.

The V gene is TRBV7-8, the J gene TRBJ2-3, with 8 positions matching TRBD2. V was clipped by 5 bases and J by 2 bases; unmatched bases: 18. Germline CDR1 SGHVS, CDR2 FQNEAQ. The length of the CDR3 is 19 residues. The CDR3 region has the DNA TGTGCCAGCAGCCTACTGGGCGGGAGGTCCCGGTTAGACACAGATACGCAGTATTTT. Translating it yields CASSLLGGRSRLDTDTQYF.

V gene TRBV4-3 combines with J gene TRBJ2-5; a possible D gene is TRBD2 (5 bases). Trimming removed 0 bases from V and 7 bases from J, with 15 bases in between. The CDR3 is made up of 15 amino acids. Germline loops: CDR1 LGHNA, CDR2 YSLEER. CDR3 protein: CASSQERGGSRTQYF. As DNA, the CDR3 is TGCGCCAGCAGCCAAGAACGGGGTGGGTCACGGACCCAGTACTTC.

The chain links TRBV7-9 to TRBJ2-5; D may be TRBD1 (5 bases). Germline V gives CDR1 SEHNR, CDR2 FQNEAQ (reference sequence). Trimming left V 5 bases short and J 5 bases short, with 15 bases between. The CDR3 is 14 amino acids. The chain's CDR3 is CASSNRRGRETQYF. The DNA for the CDR3 is TGTGCCAGCAGCAATAGAAGGGGAAGGGAGACCCAGTACTTC.

The chain combines TRBV4-3 with TRBJ1-1; TRBD1 might be the D (6 bases). Germline CDR1 is LGHNA and CDR2 is YSLEER. CDR3 length equals 17 residues. Trimming took 0 bases from V and 4 from J, leaving 18 bases between them. The CDR3 sequence is CASSQDAGARGSTEAFF. The CDR3 DNA reads as TGCGCCAGCAGCCAAGACGCGGGGGCGCGAGGAAGCACTGAAGCTTTCTTT.

This chain uses TRBV29-1 with TRBJ2-1; possible D gene TRBD2, 7 bases. V dropped 0 bases and J dropped 8 bases, with 20 bases sitting between them. This CDR3 is built from 16 residues. The germline gives CDR1 SQVTM, CDR2 ANQGSEA. CDR3: CSVEDTTGGEIYEQFF. CDR3 DNA sequence: TGCAGCGTTGAAGACACGACGGGGGGCGAAATCTATGAGCAGTTCTTC.